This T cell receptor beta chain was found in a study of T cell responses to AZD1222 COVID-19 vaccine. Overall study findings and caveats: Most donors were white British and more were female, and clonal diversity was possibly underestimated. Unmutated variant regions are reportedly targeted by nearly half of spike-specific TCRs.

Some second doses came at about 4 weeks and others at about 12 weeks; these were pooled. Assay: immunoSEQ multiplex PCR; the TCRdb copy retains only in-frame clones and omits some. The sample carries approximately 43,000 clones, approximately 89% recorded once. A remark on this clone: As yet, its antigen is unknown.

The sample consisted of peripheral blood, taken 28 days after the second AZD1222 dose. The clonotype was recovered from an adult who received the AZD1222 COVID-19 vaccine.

CDR3 nucleotides: TGTGCCAGCAGCCCCAGAACCCACAGCAACAATGAGCAGTTCTTC. It translates to CASSPRTHSNNEQFF. This chain uses TRBV7-9 with TRBJ2-1; unclear D gene. The ends were cut back, 5 bases at V and 5 bases at J, with 16 bases in the middle. Germline assignment: CDR1 SEHNR and CDR2 FQNEAQ (reference sequence). This CDR3 has 15 amino acids. Combining the CDR3 with reference TRBV7-9 and TRBJ2-1 gives the whole variable domain DTGVSQNPRHKITKRGQNVTFRCDPISEHNRLYWYRQTLGQGPEFLTYFQNEAQLEKSRLLSDRFSAERPKGSFSTLEIQRTEQGDSAMYLCASSPRTHSNNEQFFGPGTRLTVL.